Sequencing of this TCR beta chain was carried out in a study of type 1 and type 2 diabetes patients. Findings and limits, study-wide: Some HECs seen only in T1D might also appear in more T2D or control samples.

Genomic DNA was the PCR template. The TCR beta CDR3 region was amplified using 30 forward and 13 reverse primers. TCRdb reprocessed the multiplex PCR reads via MiXCR and lists one record per CDR3 protein. Among 250,000 or so distinct CDR3 sequences, roughly 50% were seen once, and the ten largest hold about 13%. This clonotype was detected only a few times. Its antigen is unidentified. The sequence derives from a man aged 18 to 30 with type 2 diabetes. Sequences were obtained from peripheral blood mononuclear cells (PBMCs).

The CDR3 loop reads CSAIQGRTQAFF. CDR3 nucleotide sequence: TGCAGTGCCATACAGGGGAGGACTCAAGCTTTCTTT. The chain links TRBV20-1 to TRBJ1-1; 7 positions match TRBD1. Germline assignment: CDR1 DFQATT and CDR2 SNEGSKA (reference sequence). V shed 6 bases and J 9 bases; nucleotides not matched to a gene: 10. The CDR3 is 12 amino acids.